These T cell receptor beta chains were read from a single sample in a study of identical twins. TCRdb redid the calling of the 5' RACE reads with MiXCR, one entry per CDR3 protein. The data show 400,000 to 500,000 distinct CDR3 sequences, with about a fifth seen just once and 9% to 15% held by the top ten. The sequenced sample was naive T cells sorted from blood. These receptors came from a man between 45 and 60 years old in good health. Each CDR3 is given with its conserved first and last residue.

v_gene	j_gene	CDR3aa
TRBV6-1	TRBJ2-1	CASTGTQGPNEQFF
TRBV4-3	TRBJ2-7	CASSQDQVNSLREQYF
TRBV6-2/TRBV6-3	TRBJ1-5	CASSYSLGKGNQPQHF
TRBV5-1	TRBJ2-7	CASSLGTASSYEQYF
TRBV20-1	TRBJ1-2	CSARKTTGHGYTF
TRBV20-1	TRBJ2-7	CSAREAGGLYEQYF
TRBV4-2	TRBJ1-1	CASSQADGGGDTEAFF
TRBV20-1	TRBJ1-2	CSARTQGLQGYTF
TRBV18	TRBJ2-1	CASSPSRGRSNEQFF
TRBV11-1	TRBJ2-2	CASSFERKNTGELFF
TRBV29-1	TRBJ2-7	CSVGDSREAEQYF
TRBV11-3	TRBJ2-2	CASSLGVVGGELFF
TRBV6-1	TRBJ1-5	CASSENPNQPQHF
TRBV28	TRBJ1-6	CASSRDGYNSPLHF
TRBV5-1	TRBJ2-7	CASSLRGGAGYEQYF
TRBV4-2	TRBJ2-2	CASSQGRRMDTGELFF
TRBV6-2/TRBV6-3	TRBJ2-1	CASSYYGEQFF
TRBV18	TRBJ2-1	CASSPSVRTSDGNEQFF
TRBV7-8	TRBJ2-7	CASSSEKIPGQGYEQYF
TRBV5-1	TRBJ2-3	CASSSASGTDTQYF
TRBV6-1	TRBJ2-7	CASSGPAGGAYEQYF
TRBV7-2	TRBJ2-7	CASSLDGATYEQYF
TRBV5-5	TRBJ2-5	CASSLFDGETQYF
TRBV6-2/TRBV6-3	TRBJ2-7	CASSGLGPTEQYF
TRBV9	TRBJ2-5	CASSVGGQETQYF
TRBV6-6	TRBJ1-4	CASSPNGEKLFF
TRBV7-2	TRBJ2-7	CASSLDRAPYEQYF
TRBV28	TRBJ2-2	CASSLYEVGELFF
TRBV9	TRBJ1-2	CASSSPTGTGGGYTF